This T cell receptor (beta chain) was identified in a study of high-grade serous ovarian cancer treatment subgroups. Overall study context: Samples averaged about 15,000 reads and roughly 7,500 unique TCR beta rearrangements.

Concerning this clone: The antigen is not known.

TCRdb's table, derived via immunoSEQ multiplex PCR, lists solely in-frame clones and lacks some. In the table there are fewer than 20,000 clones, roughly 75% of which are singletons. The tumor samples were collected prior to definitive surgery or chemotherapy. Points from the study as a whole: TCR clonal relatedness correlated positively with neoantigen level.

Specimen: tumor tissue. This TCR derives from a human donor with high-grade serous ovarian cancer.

CDR3 DNA: TGTGCCAGCATACAAGGGGGCGGGAACACTGAAGCTTTCTTT. This sequence encodes CASIQGGGNTEAFF. J is TRBJ1-1 and V is TRBV5-4; TRBD1 matches 7 bases. Trimming took 6 bases from V and 1 from J; bases not matched to a gene: 6. Germline CDR1 reads SGHNT; CDR2 reads YYREEE (reference sequence). The CDR3 is 14 amino acids.